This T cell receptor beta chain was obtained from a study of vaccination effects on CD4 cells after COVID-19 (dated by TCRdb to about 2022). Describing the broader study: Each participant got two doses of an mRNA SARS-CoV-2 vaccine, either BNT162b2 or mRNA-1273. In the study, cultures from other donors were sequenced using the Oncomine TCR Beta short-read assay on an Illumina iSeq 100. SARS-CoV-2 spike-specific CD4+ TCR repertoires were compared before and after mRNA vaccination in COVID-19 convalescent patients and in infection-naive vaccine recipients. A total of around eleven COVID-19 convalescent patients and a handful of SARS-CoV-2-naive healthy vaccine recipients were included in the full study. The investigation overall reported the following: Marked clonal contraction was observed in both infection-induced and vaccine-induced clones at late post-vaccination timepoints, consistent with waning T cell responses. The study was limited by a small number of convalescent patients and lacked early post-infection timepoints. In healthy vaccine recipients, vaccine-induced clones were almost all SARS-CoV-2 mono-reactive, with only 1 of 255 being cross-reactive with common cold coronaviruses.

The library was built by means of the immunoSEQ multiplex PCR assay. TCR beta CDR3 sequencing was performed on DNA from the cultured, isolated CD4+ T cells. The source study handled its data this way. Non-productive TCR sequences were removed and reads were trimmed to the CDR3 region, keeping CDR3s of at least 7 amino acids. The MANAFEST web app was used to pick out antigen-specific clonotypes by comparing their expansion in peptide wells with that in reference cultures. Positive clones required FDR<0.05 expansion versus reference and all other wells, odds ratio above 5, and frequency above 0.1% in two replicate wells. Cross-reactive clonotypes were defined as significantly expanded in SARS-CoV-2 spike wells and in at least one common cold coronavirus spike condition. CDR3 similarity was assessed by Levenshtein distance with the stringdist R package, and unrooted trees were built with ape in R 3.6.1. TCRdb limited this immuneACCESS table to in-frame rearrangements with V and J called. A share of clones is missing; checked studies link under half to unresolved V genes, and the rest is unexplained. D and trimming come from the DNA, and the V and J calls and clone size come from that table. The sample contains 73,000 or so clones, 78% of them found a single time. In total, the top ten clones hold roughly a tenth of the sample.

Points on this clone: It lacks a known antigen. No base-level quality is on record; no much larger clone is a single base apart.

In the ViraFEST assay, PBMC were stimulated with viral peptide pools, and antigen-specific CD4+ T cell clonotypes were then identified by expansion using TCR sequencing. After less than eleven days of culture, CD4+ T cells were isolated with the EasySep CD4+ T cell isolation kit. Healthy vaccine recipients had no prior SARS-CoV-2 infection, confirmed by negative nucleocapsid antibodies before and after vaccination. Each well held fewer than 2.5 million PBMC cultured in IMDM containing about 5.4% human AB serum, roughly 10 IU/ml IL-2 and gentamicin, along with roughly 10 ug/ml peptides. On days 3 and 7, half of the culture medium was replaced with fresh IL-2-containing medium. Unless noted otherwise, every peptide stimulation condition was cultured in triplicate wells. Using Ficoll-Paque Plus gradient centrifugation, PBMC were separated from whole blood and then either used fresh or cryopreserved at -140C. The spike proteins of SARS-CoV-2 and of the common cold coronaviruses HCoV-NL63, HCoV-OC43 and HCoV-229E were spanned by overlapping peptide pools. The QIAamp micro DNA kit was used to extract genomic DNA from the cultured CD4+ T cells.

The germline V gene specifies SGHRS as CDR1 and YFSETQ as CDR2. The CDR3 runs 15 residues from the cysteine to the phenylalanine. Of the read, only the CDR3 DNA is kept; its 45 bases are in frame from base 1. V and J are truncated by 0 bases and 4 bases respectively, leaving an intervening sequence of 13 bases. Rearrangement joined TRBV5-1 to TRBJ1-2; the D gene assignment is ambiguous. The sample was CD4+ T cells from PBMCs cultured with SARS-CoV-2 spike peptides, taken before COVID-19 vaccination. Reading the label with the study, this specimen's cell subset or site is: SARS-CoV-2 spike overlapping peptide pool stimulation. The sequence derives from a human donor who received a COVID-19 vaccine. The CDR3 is CASSLDVVDGYGYTF. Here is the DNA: TGCGCCAGCAGCTTGGATGTCGTGGACGGCTATGGCTACACCTTC. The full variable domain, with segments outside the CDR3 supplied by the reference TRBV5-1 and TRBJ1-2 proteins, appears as KAGVTQTPRYLIKTRGQQVTLSCSPISGHRSVSWYQQTPGQGLQFLFEYFSETQRNKGNFPGRFSGRQFSNSRSEMNVSTLELGDSALYLCASSLDVVDGYGYTFGSGTRLTVV.